This TCR beta chain was sequenced in a study of control samples from healthy donors and cancer patients. V lost 6 bases and J 0 bases, leaving 11 bases between the germline ends. From germline, CDR1 is ENHRY and CDR2 SYGVKD. The CDR3 covers 14 residues. The repertoire was sequenced with immunoSEQ multiplex PCR; TCRdb's copy has only in-frame clones and lacks some. The sample shows around 190,000 clones, almost 90% of them seen only once. This receptor was obtained from a woman between 45 and 65 years old in good health. The rearrangement links TRBV10-3 to TRBJ1-2, with D unclear. The sample was blood. The CDR3 DNA sequence: TGTGCCATCAGCCCTCCACAGTCTAACTATGGCTACACCTTC. Translation gives CAISPPQSNYGYTF.